The rows below give T cell receptor beta chains drawn from one sample of a study of PD-1 blockade in classical Hodgkin lymphoma. Only in-frame clones appear in the TCRdb table, and some are missing; sequencing was by immunoSEQ multiplex PCR. The data show tens of thousands of clones, roughly 93% seen once. Sequencing was carried out using peripheral blood mononuclear cells (PBMCs). The receptors shown here come from a human donor with classical Hodgkin lymphoma. CDR3s leave out the opening cysteine and the closing phenylalanine or tryptophan. Each record gives: D gene, J gene, V gene, CDR3 protein. The D gene is left open where the match is weak.

D: TRBD1; J: TRBJ1-2; V: TRBV19; CDR3: ASSIERGRGGYT
D: NA; J: TRBJ1-3; V: TRBV28; CDR3: ASSLFWRQSSGNTIY
D: NA; J: TRBJ1-4; V: TRBV5-6; CDR3: ASSPQNGQKLF
D: NA; J: TRBJ1-5; V: TRBV6-5; CDR3: ASSPGSNQPQH
D: NA; J: TRBJ2-1; V: TRBV29-1; CDR3: SADNEQF
D: NA; J: TRBJ2-1; V: TRBV10-3; CDR3: AISEIGASLYNEQF
D: NA; J: TRBJ1-1; V: TRBV27; CDR3: ASTPLTGSGSMNTEAF
D: NA; J: TRBJ2-3; V: TRBV4-1; CDR3: ASSQGLVSTDTQY
D: TRBD1; J: TRBJ1-1; V: TRBV5-1; CDR3: ASSRGQLNTEAF
D: TRBD1; J: TRBJ2-5; V: TRBV6-1; CDR3: ASGWTGGSGETQY
D: NA; J: TRBJ1-3; V: TRBV5-1; CDR3: ASSPADSLGTTIY
D: NA; J: TRBJ2-1; V: TRBV2; CDR3: ASSAGPGLRLGNEQF
D: NA; J: TRBJ1-5; V: TRBV6-6; CDR3: ATHGGVSNQPQH
D: TRBD2; J: TRBJ2-3; V: TRBV10-1; CDR3: ASSEHGTKPPPGTQY
D: TRBD1; J: TRBJ2-7; V: TRBV14; CDR3: ASSHDRGYDEQY
D: TRBD1; J: TRBJ2-6; V: TRBV9; CDR3: ASSGTGYGGANVLT
D: NA; J: TRBJ2-7; V: TRBV18; CDR3: ASSPPTVTYEQY
D: NA; J: TRBJ1-4; V: TRBV5-1; CDR3: ASSAQATNEKLF
D: NA; J: TRBJ2-1; V: TRBV21-1; CDR3: ASSKERASGNNEQF
D: TRBD1; J: TRBJ2-1; V: TRBV5-6; CDR3: ASSSPGTAFNEQF
D: NA; J: TRBJ2-7; V: TRBV28; CDR3: ASRRQVLGHEQY
D: TRBD2; J: TRBJ2-3; V: TRBV7-8; CDR3: ASSLAPSGGLTDTQY
D: NA; J: TRBJ1-1; V: TRBV30; CDR3: AWAGAMNTEAF
D: NA; J: TRBJ1-1; V: TRBV10-3; CDR3: AISISGTSTEAF
D: NA; J: TRBJ1-4; V: TRBV18; CDR3: ASSPYSPATNEKLF
D: TRBD2; J: TRBJ2-3; V: TRBV7-9; CDR3: ASSRSGRDTQY
D: NA; J: TRBJ2-2; V: TRBV6-6; CDR3: ASSYARATTGELF
D: TRBD1; J: TRBJ2-7; V: TRBV5-1; CDR3: ASSGDRGFYEQY
D: TRBD2; J: TRBJ2-7; V: TRBV5-1; CDR3: ASSGALAGGHYEQY
D: NA; J: TRBJ2-1; V: TRBV11-2; CDR3: ASSLGGRSYNEQF
D: TRBD2; J: TRBJ2-3; V: TRBV19; CDR3: ASSAGAPTDTQY
D: TRBD2; J: TRBJ2-2; V: TRBV7-9; CDR3: ASSSREGSTGELF
D: NA; J: TRBJ2-7; V: TRBV20-1; CDR3: SARPSIEQY